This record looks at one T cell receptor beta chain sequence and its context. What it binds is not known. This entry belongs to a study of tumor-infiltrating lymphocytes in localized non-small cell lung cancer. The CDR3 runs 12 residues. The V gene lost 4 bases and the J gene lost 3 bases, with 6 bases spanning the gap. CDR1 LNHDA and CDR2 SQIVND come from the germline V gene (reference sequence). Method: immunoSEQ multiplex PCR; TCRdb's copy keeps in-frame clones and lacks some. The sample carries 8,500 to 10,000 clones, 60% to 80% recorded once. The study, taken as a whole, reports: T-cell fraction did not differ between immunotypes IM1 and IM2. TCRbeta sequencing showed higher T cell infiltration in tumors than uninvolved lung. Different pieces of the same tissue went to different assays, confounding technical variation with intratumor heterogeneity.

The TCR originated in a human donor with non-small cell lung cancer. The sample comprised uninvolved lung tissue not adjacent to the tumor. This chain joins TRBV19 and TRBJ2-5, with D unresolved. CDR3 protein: CASSTLEETQYF. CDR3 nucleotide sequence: TGTGCCAGTAGTACCCTCGAAGAGACCCAGTACTTC.